This is a list of T cell receptor beta chains from one sample in a study of molecular identifiers for immune sequencing clone quantification. Each CDR3 protein is one row after TCRdb ran MiXCR on the PCR reads. The repertoire holds under 350,000 distinct CDR3 sequences, about 23% seen once, with roughly 0.7% in the top ten. The sample taken for sequencing was naive CD8+ T cells from blood, with Jurkat cell RNA spiked in. Receptors were obtained from a human donor in good health. Some libraries in this study had Jurkat cell RNA spiked in. CDR3s include the opening cysteine and the closing phenylalanine or tryptophan. D genes are given only for firm matches. Clone size is given for some rows only: seen once, a few or many times, or a class if the clone is expanded.

TRBJ1-1,TRBD1,few,TRBV7-9,TGTGCCAGCAGCTTAGAGGAGGGGGCGACGGGGACTGAAGCTTTCTTT,CASSLEEGATGTEAFF
TRBJ2-7,NA,few,TRBV4-3,TGCGCCAGCAGCCAAGCCCGGGACACCTCCTACGAGCAGTACTTC,CASSQARDTSYEQYF
TRBJ1-2,TRBD1,once,TRBV3-1,TGTGCCGGCAGGGGGATAAGCGCTCCTCTGAACTATGGCTACACCTTC,CAGRGISAPLNYGYTF
TRBJ1-2,NA,few,TRBV5-5,TGTGCCAGCAGCTTAACAGGGAGAAGTGATGGCTACACCTTC,CASSLTGRSDGYTF
TRBJ2-7,NA,many,TRBV6-5,TGTGCCAGCACCCATTGGCAGGGGAGCTCCTACGAGCAGTACTTC,CASTHWQGSSYEQYF
TRBJ1-5,NA,many,TRBV12-3/TRBV12-4,TGTGCCAGCAGTTTCGGGGGGCTCTATCAGCCCCAGCATTTT,CASSFGGLYQPQHF
TRBJ2-2,NA,few,TRBV7-9,TGTGCCAGCACCCGAGACAGCACGAACACCGGGGAGCTGTTTTTT,CASTRDSTNTGELFF
TRBJ2-7,NA,few,TRBV5-5,TGTGCCAGCAGCGAGGGGGGACACGAGCAGTACTTC,CASSEGGHEQYF
TRBJ1-1,NA,NA,TRBV20-1,TGCAGTGCTAGAGATTTCCCCTCGCACACTGACGCTTTCTTT,CSARDFPSHTDAFF
TRBJ2-7,NA,many,TRBV5-1,TGCGCCAGCAGCTTGGAGGACGGGTACGAGCAGTACTTC,CASSLEDGYEQYF
TRBJ2-6,NA,many,TRBV12-3/TRBV12-4,TGTGCCAGCGGAAGGACGGGGGCAAACTCTGGGGCCAACGTCCTGACTTTC,CASGRTGANSGANVLTF
TRBJ2-1,NA,many,TRBV7-6,TGTGCCAGCAGCCCCTCGACGGGGCATGTTTACAATGAGCAGTTCTTC,CASSPSTGHVYNEQFF
TRBJ2-5,NA,many,TRBV29-1,TGCAGCGTTGATCCCCAGGCAGTAGGAGAGACCCAGTACTTC,CSVDPQAVGETQYF
TRBJ1-2,NA,few,TRBV7-9,TGTGCCAGCAGCTTGGACCTCAGGGACCAACGTTACTATGGCTACACCTTC,CASSLDLRDQRYYGYTF
TRBJ2-5,NA,NA,TRBV7-3,TGTGCCAGCAGCCCAACAGGAGACACTGAGACCCAGTACTTC,CASSPTGDTETQYF
TRBJ2-1,TRBD2,many,TRBV14,TGTGCCAGCAGCCAATGGGACTACGGTTTCGACGAGGCGCAGTTCTTC,CASSQWDYGFDEAQFF
TRBJ2-5,NA,many,TRBV5-1,TGCGCCAGCAGCCGCCGGACGGGTGAAGAGACCCAGTACTTC,CASSRRTGEETQYF
TRBJ1-2,TRBD1,NA,TRBV20-1,TGCAGTGCTAGAGAAACAGGGGTTGGCTATGGCTACACCTTC,CSARETGVGYGYTF
TRBJ2-7,NA,few,TRBV5-6,TGTGCCAGCAGCTTGGTCGGCGGGCAGTACTTC,CASSLVGGQYF
TRBJ1-3,TRBD1,few,TRBV4-3,TGCGCCAGCAGCCGGGACAGGGGGCTAGGAAACACCATATATTTT,CASSRDRGLGNTIYF
TRBJ2-7,NA,few,TRBV6-6,TGTGCCAGCAGTTACTCGATACAAGAGTACGAGCAGTACTTC,CASSYSIQEYEQYF
TRBJ2-2,NA,few,TRBV7-9,TGTGCCAGCAGCCCGGCGCGGGGCCCGGACACCGGGGAGCTGTTTTTT,CASSPARGPDTGELFF
TRBJ2-2,TRBD1,few,TRBV29-1,TGCAGCGTAAAAACCGGACAGGGGGCGGTCGGGGAGTTGTTTTTT,CSVKTGQGAVGELFF
TRBJ2-5,TRBD1,NA,TRBV4-2,TGTGCCAGCAGCCAAGATTCCGGGACAGGGGGCCAAGAGACCCAGTACTTC,CASSQDSGTGGQETQYF
TRBJ2-7,TRBD1,few,TRBV4-1,TGCGCCAGCAGCCAAGGGGGACAGGGTATAGTTGGCTACGAGCAGTACTTC,CASSQGGQGIVGYEQYF
TRBJ2-7,TRBD2,NA,TRBV20-1,TGCAGTGCCGACACTGGTAGCGGGAGTTTCTCCTACGAGCAGTACTTC,CSADTGSGSFSYEQYF
TRBJ2-3,TRBD2,many,TRBV12-3/TRBV12-4,TGTGCCAGCAGTTTAGGTAGCGGGGGTGGCACAGATACGCAGTATTTT,CASSLGSGGGTDTQYF
TRBJ2-7,NA,many,TRBV4-3,TGCGCCAGCAGCCAAGATGCAGGGAGGTACGAGCAGTACTTC,CASSQDAGRYEQYF
TRBJ2-3,TRBD2,many,TRBV28,TGTGCCAGCAGTCTCACTAGCGGGAGGGGCACAGATACGCAGTATTTT,CASSLTSGRGTDTQYF
TRBJ2-1,TRBD2,few,TRBV19,TGTGCCAGTAGTATAGCACTAGCGGGAGTTGGTGAGCAGTTCTTC,CASSIALAGVGEQFF
TRBJ2-2,NA,few,TRBV14,TGTGCCAGCAGCCACAGGCCGGGGGTGTTGAACACCGGGGAGCTGTTTTTT,CASSHRPGVLNTGELFF
TRBJ2-7,TRBD1,few,TRBV27,TGTGCCAGCAGTATTAGCGGGACAGGGGTCTACGAGCAGTACTTC,CASSISGTGVYEQYF
TRBJ2-5,TRBD2,many,TRBV14,TGTGCCAGCAGCCAAGATCGACTAGCGGGGATCGTGACCCAGTACTTC,CASSQDRLAGIVTQYF
TRBJ2-3,NA,few,TRBV7-9,TGTGCCAGCAGCTCAAACGAGGGTCTTCCGAATTGCACAGATACGCAGTATTTT,CASSSNEGLPNCTDTQYF
TRBJ2-7,NA,many,TRBV20-1,TGCAGTGCTAGAGAACCTGGAAGCAACGAGCAGTACTTC,CSAREPGSNEQYF
TRBJ2-3,NA,NA,TRBV11-3,TGTGCCAGCAGCTTAGGTGGTGCGACGGGGAGAGATACGCAGTATTTT,CASSLGGATGRDTQYF
TRBJ2-7,NA,few,TRBV20-1,TGCAGTGCTAGTGACCCCGGGGGCCTCGACGAGCAGTACTTC,CSASDPGGLDEQYF
TRBJ2-2,TRBD1,NA,TRBV6-2/TRBV6-3,TGTGCCAGCACCAAAGAAAAGGACAGGGGGCTGTTTTTT,CASTKEKDRGLFF
TRBJ1-1,NA,NA,TRBV11-2,TGTGCCAGCAGCTTAGTTTCAGGCGCTGAAGCTTCCTTT,CASSLVSGAEASF
TRBJ2-1,NA,NA,TRBV9,TGTGCCAGCAGCGTAGCTACGGCCCCTAGCAATGAGCAGTTCTTC,CASSVATAPSNEQFF
TRBJ2-7,TRBD1,many,TRBV9,TGTGCCAGCAGTGGGGACAGGACTTACGAGCAGTACTTC,CASSGDRTYEQYF
TRBJ2-6,TRBD1,many,TRBV7-9,TGTGCCAGCAGCTTAGAAGGGGGCCGACCGCCTTTC,CASSLEGGRPPF